The sequence of this T cell receptor beta chain was determined in a study of CD8 T cells in Susac syndrome. The RNA, 0.5 to 1 ug, was put through reverse transcription using random hexamers. In TCRdb, the immunoSEQ multiplex PCR reads were re-called with MiXCR into one record per CDR3 protein. The sample carries about 130,000 distinct CDR3 sequences, over 90% recorded once. Negative isolation was applied to CD8+ and CD4+ T cells, and FACS enrichment was applied to TEMRA cells. Germline CDR1 and CDR2: MNHEY and SMNVEV (reference sequence). There are 13 residues in the CDR3. The V end was cut by 2 bases, the J end by 5 bases, with 10 bases between.

The source material was CD8+ T cells from PBMCs. This clonotype was obtained from a human donor with multiple sclerosis. The chain couples TRBV27 to TRBJ2-7, with D hard to call. The CDR3 sequence is CASSLGVYDEQYF. The CDR3 DNA sequence: TGTGCCAGCAGTTTAGGGGTCTACGACGAGCAGTACTTC.